A single sample gave rise to the 10 T cell receptor beta chains below, sequenced in a study of T-cell memory formation after mild COVID-19 (dated by TCRdb to the early 2020s). Receptor amplification or capture employed 5' RACE. Instrument on record: Illumina NovaSeq 6000. The public reads were run again by TCRdb, first through fastp at Q25 and then through MiXCR, and only productive beta chains were kept. Each CDR3 protein gets just one entry, which takes the most common genes and DNA from the rows behind it. The sample records about 260,000 distinct CDR3 sequences, over 15% of which are singletons. 20% to 25% of the sample comes from the top ten. The sequencing input was PBMCs or a T cell subset sorted from them (not recorded which). These receptors all come from a man younger than 30 who had mild COVID-19 (a few samples of this study predate the infection). The sample titles of this study are shuffled in the database, so cell type and time point are left out; the donor was told from shared clones.

The chain uses TRBV5-1 and TRBJ1-5; 7 bases line up with TRBD1. Germline-derived CDR1 and CDR2 are SGHRS and YFSETQ. Trimming took 4 bases from V and 2 from J; bases not matched to a gene: 6. The CDR3 contains 15 residues. The CDR3 spells CASSLTTGGNQPQHF. The CDR3 nucleotides read TGCGCCAGCAGCCTGACAACAGGGGGCAATCAGCCCCAGCATTTT.

This clonotype was detected a few times. The gene calls are TRBV4-2 and TRBJ1-2; no definite D call. V was shortened by 0 bases and J by 1 base, with 9 bases between the two germline ends. The CDR3 extends over 15 amino acids. Germline CDR1 LGHNA, CDR2 YNFKEQ. This chain's CDR3 is CASSQDQPSNYGYTF. In DNA form, the CDR3 reads TGTGCCAGCAGCCAAGATCAGCCAAGTAACTATGGCTACACCTTC.

The count of this clonotype is one. The rearrangement links TRBV20-1 to TRBJ2-7; tentatively, D is TRBD1 or TRBD2 (5 bases each). V was shortened by 6 bases and J by 0 bases, with 12 bases between the two germline ends. The CDR3 is 13 amino acids. Germline V CDR1 and CDR2: DFQATT, SNEGSKA (reference sequence). The CDR3 sequence: CSAISGGSYEQYF. Here the CDR3 DNA reads TGCAGTGCGATCTCTGGGGGCTCCTACGAGCAGTACTTC.

The chain recombines TRBV12-3 or TRBV12-4 with TRBJ1-4; possible D gene TRBD1, 5 bases. The V end lost 5 bases, the J end lost 8 bases, and 24 bases lay between the germline ends. CDR3 length: 17 residues. The CDR3, as DNA: TGTGCCAGCAGTGCCGACCTAGTATGGGGCCGGGGAGAAAAACTGTTTTTT. It codes for CASSADLVWGRGEKLFF.

This clonotype has a handful of counts. This chain uses TRBV5-1 with TRBJ1-5; D is perhaps TRBD1 (6 bases). V gave up 4 bases and J gave up 4 bases, with 12 bases separating them. Germline loops: CDR1 SGHRS, CDR2 YFSETQ. This CDR3 contains 14 residues. The chain's CDR3 is CASSPDSPNQPQHF. The DNA of the CDR3 is TGCGCCAGCAGCCCGGACAGCCCTAATCAGCCCCAGCATTTT.

This clonotype was picked up a small number of times. The chain is built from TRBV4-2 and TRBJ2-7; the D is unclear. V was trimmed by 0 bases and J by 0 bases, leaving 12 bases between them. CDR1 is LGHNA, CDR2 YNFKEQ, per germline. The CDR3 totals 16 residues. CDR3 nucleotides: TGTGCCAGCAGCCAAGAAGATAGGTCCTACTCCTACGAGCAGTACTTC. Translation gives CASSQEDRSYSYEQYF.

This chain uses TRBV5-1 with TRBJ2-4; possibly TRBD2 for D (6 bases). This CDR3 is built from 16 residues. Trimming pared 0 bases from V and 1 base from J, leaving 11 bases between. In germline, CDR1 is SGHRS, CDR2 YFSETQ. The CDR3 sequence: CASSLVGGFAKNIQYF. In nucleotides, the CDR3 is TGCGCCAGCAGCTTGGTAGGAGGGTTTGCCAAAAACATTCAGTACTTC.

This chain connects TRBV6-5 to TRBJ2-3; D gene ambiguous. The CDR3 sequence is 13 residues long. Germline CDR1 MNHEY, CDR2 SVGAGI. Trimming pared 6 bases from V and 0 bases from J, leaving 7 bases between. The CDR3 sequence is CASRLTSTDTQYF. As DNA, the CDR3 is TGTGCCAGCAGGCTCACTAGCACAGATACGCAGTATTTT.

There are a few counts of this clonotype. This chain connects TRBV21-1 to TRBJ1-4; the table's D call of TRBD1 was not tested on the DNA. TRBV21-1 is annotated as a pseudogene. CDR3 length: 12 amino acids. The CDR3 spells CASSPTLRGLFF. CDR3 sequence (DNA): TGTGCCAGCAGTCCTACTTTACGGGGGCTGTTTTTT.

The CDR3 coding sequence is TGTGCCAGCAGTTACTCTAGCGGGGAAGAGACCCAGTACTTC. Protein sequence: CASSYSSGEETQYF. The J gene is TRBJ2-5, the V gene TRBV6-2 or TRBV6-3; 8 positions agree with TRBD2. The junction had 0 bases not matched to a gene; V was cut back by 0 bases and J by 3 bases. CDR3 length equals 14 residues. The germline V gene encodes CDR1 MNHEY and CDR2 SVGEGT.